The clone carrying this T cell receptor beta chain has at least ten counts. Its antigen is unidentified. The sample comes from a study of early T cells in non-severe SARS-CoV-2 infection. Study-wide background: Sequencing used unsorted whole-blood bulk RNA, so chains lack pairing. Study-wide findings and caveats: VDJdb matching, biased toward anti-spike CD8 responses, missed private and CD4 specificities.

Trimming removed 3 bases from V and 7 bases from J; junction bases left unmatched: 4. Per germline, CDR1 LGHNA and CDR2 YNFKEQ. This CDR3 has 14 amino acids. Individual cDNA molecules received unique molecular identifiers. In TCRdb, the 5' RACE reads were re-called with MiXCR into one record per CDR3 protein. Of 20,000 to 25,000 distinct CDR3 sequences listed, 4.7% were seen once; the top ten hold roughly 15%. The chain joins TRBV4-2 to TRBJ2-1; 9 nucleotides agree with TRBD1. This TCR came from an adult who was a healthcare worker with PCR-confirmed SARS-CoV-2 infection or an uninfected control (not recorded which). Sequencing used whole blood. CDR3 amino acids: CASSQGQGWNEQFF. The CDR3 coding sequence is TGTGCCAGCAGCCAGGGACAGGGCTGGAATGAGCAGTTCTTC.